This TCR beta chain was recovered during a study of regulatory T cells in long-lasting Graves disease. Across the whole study: Over 5 years of antithyroid drugs plus positive TSH receptor antibodies defined persistent Graves' disease. Points from the study as a whole: Persistent disease showed a preference for TRBV28, TRBJ1-2 and TRBJ2-5.

Germline loops: CDR1 MNHEY, CDR2 SMNVEV (reference sequence). The CDR3 is made up of 16 amino acids. V gave up 4 bases and J gave up 5 bases; unmatched junction bases: 11. The table lists this clonotype with a few counts. What it recognizes is unknown. Arm-PCR with iRepertoire HTBI primers amplified the CDR3 regions for these TCR beta libraries. TCRdb recomputed calls from the multiplex PCR reads with MiXCR, one row per CDR3 protein. The sample has fewer than 450,000 distinct CDR3 sequences, less than 25% seen once. Time point defined: persistent/refractory GD, antithyroid drugs over 5 years with positive TRAb. Scientists built the TCR library using RNA that was extracted from PBMCs. Each of the patients was recruited from an endocrinology department situated in Xi'an, China.

This sequence joins TRBV27 and TRBJ2-5; the match to TRBD2 covers 9 bases. This specimen consisted of peripheral blood mononuclear cells (PBMCs), obtained when the disease was refractory, from a patient treated with antithyroid drugs. The clonotype was recovered from a female donor with Graves disease. This CDR3 reads CASSSQGSGRFETQYF. The CDR3 DNA is TGTGCCAGCAGTTCCCAGGGTAGCGGGAGATTTGAGACCCAGTACTTC.